This T cell receptor (beta chain) was captured in a study of identical twins. In TCRdb, the 5' RACE reads were re-called with MiXCR into one record per CDR3 protein. The sample lists 700,000 or so distinct CDR3 sequences, approximately 21% occurring once. V shed 9 bases and J shed 4 bases, with 11 bases lying between them. Germline assignment: CDR1 KGHDR and CDR2 SFDVKD. This CDR3 contains 12 residues. These data also featured in a second study, about T cells expressing NK-cell markers.

The V and J genes are TRBV24-1 and TRBJ2-5; the D gene is possibly TRBD2 (5 bases). This clonotype originated in a woman between 18 and 29 years old in good health. The specimen was PBMCs. CDR3 amino acids: CATGEGGETQYF. CDR3 DNA sequence: TGTGCCACCGGAGAAGGAGGAGAGACCCAGTACTTC.